These 8 T cell receptor beta chains were all obtained from the same sample, sequenced in a study of T cells in Graves' hyperthyroidism and ophthalmopathy (dated by TCRdb to the late 2010s). The method was multiplex PCR. TCRdb names Illumina HiSeq 2000 as the instrument used. The TCR beta CDR3 regions were amplified from the RNA transcripts. The TCR CDR3 was subjected to a first round of RT-PCR using the HTBI primer set and the Qiagen OneStep RT-PCR kit. TCRdb applied fastp at Q25 and MiXCR to the public reads, then kept only in-frame beta chains. Each CDR3 protein appears once, grouped with its most common genes and DNA. In all, the sample holds more than 550,000 distinct CDR3 sequences, and 17% of those were seen once. Together, the top ten hold roughly 16% of the sample. The material sequenced was blood. The receptor set was obtained from a man aged 50 or older with Graves' hyperthyroidism.

The genes are TRBV12-3 or TRBV12-4 and TRBJ1-5, with TRBD1 as a possible D gene (6 bases). The V gene lost 8 bases and the J gene lost 6 bases, with 20 bases spanning the gap. The CDR3 runs to 15 residues. The CDR3 here is CASDRGAGGGQPQHF. In DNA, the CDR3 is TGTGCCAGCGATAGGGGGGCCGGGGGGGGTCAGCCCCAGCATTTT.

In this sample, this clonotype turned up many times. This chain links TRBV30 with TRBJ1-2; a weak D match, TRBD1 (5 bases). This CDR3 region has 13 residues. Trimming shortened V by 3 bases and J by 5 bases, and 13 bases separated the two germline ends. The germline V gene encodes CDR1 GTSNPN and CDR2 SVGIG (reference sequence). The CDR3 protein is CAWRRGAGYGYTF. CDR3 nucleotides: TGTGCCTGGAGGCGAGGGGCTGGTTATGGCTACACCTTC.

The J gene is TRBJ2-2, the V gene TRBV7-9; maybe TRBD2 (5 bases). CDR3 size: 16 residues. V lost 5 bases and J lost 2, with 15 bases in between. The V gene's germline CDR1 is SEHNR and CDR2 FQNEAQ (reference sequence). Here the CDR3 reads CASSPPDYRNTGELFF. Written as DNA, the CDR3 is TGTGCCAGCAGCCCGCCCGACTACAGAAACACCGGGGAGCTGTTTTTT.

This clonotype showed up many times. The J gene is TRBJ2-5, the V gene TRBV28; 13 bases map to TRBD2. The CDR3 spans 15 residues. The ends lost 5 bases at V and 4 bases at J; junction bases unmatched: 4. The germline V gene has CDR1 MDHEN and CDR2 SYDVKM. CDR3 in amino acids: CASSQTSGRPETQYF. The CDR3 nucleotides read TGTGCCAGCAGTCAGACTAGCGGGAGGCCAGAGACCCAGTACTTC.

This chain connects TRBV4-1 to TRBJ2-3; 12 bases line up with TRBD2. V shed 2 bases and J 1 base; nucleotides not matched to a gene: 4. CDR3 length: 17 amino acids. Germline CDR1 and CDR2: MGHRA and YSYEKL. For the CDR3, the DNA is TGCGCCAGCAGCCAACTAGCGGGAGGGAGGTGCACAGATACGCAGTATTTT. Translation gives CASSQLAGGRCTDTQYF.

This clonotype has only a few counts. The chain has TRBV5-6 and TRBJ1-5; tentative D call: TRBD1 (6 bases). Trimming stripped 1 base from V and 0 bases from J, with 11 bases between. The CDR3 covers 16 residues. From germline, CDR1 is SGHDT and CDR2 YYEEEE. The CDR3 bases are TGTGCCAGCAGCTTGTGGGGGCAGGTTAGCAATCAGCCCCAGCATTTT. Its protein is CASSLWGQVSNQPQHF.

This clonotype was counted only a few times. The V call is TRBV7-9, the J call TRBJ1-1; D gene ambiguous. Looked up from germline, CDR1 is SEHNR and CDR2 is FQNEAQ (reference sequence). The CDR3 is 14 amino acids. V shed 2 bases and J shed 5 bases, with 12 bases lying between them. CDR3 bases: TGTGCCAGCAGCTTATCGAGGGCGCAAACTGAAGCTTTCTTT. Amino acid sequence: CASSLSRAQTEAFF. Together with reference TRBV7-9 and TRBJ1-1, the CDR3 gives the full variable domain: DTGVSQNPRHKITKRGQNVTFRCDPISEHNRLYWYRQTLGQGPEFLTYFQNEAQLEKSRLLSDRFSAERPKGSFSTLEIQRTEQGDSAMYLCASSLSRAQTEAFFGQGTRLTVV.

In its sample, this clonotype was seen a few times. The rearrangement links TRBV6-5 to TRBJ2-7, with 10 positions matching TRBD1. J was trimmed by 3 bases and V by 0 bases; bases with no gene match: 2. In germline, CDR1 is MNHEY, CDR2 SVGAGI. The CDR3 contains 15 residues. For the CDR3, the DNA is TGTGCCAGCAGTTACTCTGGGGACAGGGGCTACGAGCAGTACTTC. Translated, it gives CASSYSGDRGYEQYF.